Listed here are 32 T cell receptor beta chains from one sample, sequenced in a study of OX40 agonist ivuxolimab in advanced cancers. TCRdb's table, derived via immunoSEQ multiplex PCR, lists solely in-frame clones and lacks some. Here the sample spans tens of thousands of clones, approximately 84% being singletons. Specimen: CD4+ or CD8+ T cells sorted from blood, collected in a trial of the OX40 agonist ivuxolimab. Every receptor here comes from an adult with an advanced solid tumor such as melanoma, head and neck, liver or kidney cancer.

CDR3 protein: CASSIGLLGTDTQYF. The CDR3 DNA follows: TGTGCCAGTAGTATTGGGCTTCTCGGAACAGATACGCAGTATTTT. This rearrangement joins TRBV19 to TRBJ2-3; D is unresolved. V lost 3 bases and J 3 bases, leaving 13 bases between the germline ends. The germline gives CDR1 LNHDA, CDR2 SQIVND (reference sequence). This CDR3 contains 15 residues.

This clone has more than one count but fewer than ten. The chain recombines TRBV7-9 with TRBJ1-2; the match to TRBD1 covers 9 bases. Trimming removed 4 bases from V and 5 bases from J; junction bases left unmatched: 8. The CDR3 runs to 15 residues. CDR1 and CDR2 from the germline V gene are SEHNR and FQNEAQ (reference sequence). The chain's CDR3 is CASSWTGATTYGYTF. In DNA, the CDR3 is TGTGCCAGCAGCTGGACAGGGGCGACGACATATGGCTACACCTTC.

As to this clone: Distinct nucleotide sequences in the sample also encode this CDR3. The gene calls are TRBV7-9 and TRBJ2-7; TRBD1 matches 7 bases. The CDR3 contains 14 residues. With V trimmed by 5 bases and J by 2 bases, 6 bases remained unmatched. Germline CDR1 is SEHNR and CDR2 is FQNEAQ (reference sequence). The CDR3: CASSVTGVTYEQYF. The CDR3 nucleotides are TGTGCCAGCAGCGTCACAGGGGTGACCTACGAGCAGTACTTC.

The chain has TRBV28 and TRBJ1-2, with D perhaps TRBD1 (6 bases). CDR3 length: 14 amino acids. V shed 8 bases and J shed 3 bases, with 16 bases lying between them. Germline CDR1 reads MDHEN; CDR2 reads SYDVKM. The CDR3 sequence is CASGGEGEHYGYTF. The CDR3 DNA reads as TGTGCCAGCGGGGGGGAGGGGGAACACTATGGCTACACCTTC.

The gene calls are TRBV2 and TRBJ2-2; 7 bases line up with TRBD2. The CDR3 covers 16 residues. Germline values: CDR1 SNHLY, CDR2 FYNNEI. Losses at the gene ends were 6 bases for V and 6 bases for J; bases not matched to a gene: 13. The CDR3: CASRVMTSPASGELFF. The CDR3 DNA sequence: TGTGCCAGCAGGGTCATGACTAGCCCCGCTTCCGGGGAGCTGTTTTTT.

The chain employs TRBV6-5 and TRBJ1-3, with D uncertain. Germline CDR1 reads MNHEY; CDR2 reads SVGAGI. The CDR3 is 13 amino acids. Trimming took off 2 bases at V and 4 bases at J, with 6 bases between the two ends. CDR3 sequence reads: CASSYDAGNTIYF. The CDR3 coding sequence is TGTGCCAGCAGTTACGATGCGGGAAACACCATATATTTT.

The chain joins TRBV5-1 to TRBJ2-1, with TRBD2 as a possible D gene (6 bases). V was cut by 2 bases and J by 5 bases, with 8 bases left in between. Germline CDR1 reads SGHRS; CDR2 reads YFSETQ. CDR3 size: 13 residues. CDR3 in DNA: TGCGCCAGCAGCTTTCGCGGGAACAATGAGCAGTTCTTC. Amino acids: CASSFRGNNEQFF.

The CDR3 DNA reads TGTGCCAGCAGGGAACTAGCGGGCTCCTACGAGCAGTACTTC. Amino acids: CASRELAGSYEQYF. The chain employs TRBV2 and TRBJ2-7; 9 bases are a match to TRBD2. Germline CDR1 and CDR2: SNHLY and FYNNEI. This CDR3 spans 14 amino acids. V was pared by 6 bases and J by 0 bases, with 3 bases of the junction left unmatched.

The V and J genes are TRBV27 and TRBJ2-7; possible D gene TRBD1, 5 bases. Trimming removed 2 bases from V and 4 bases from J, with 12 bases in between. There are 14 residues in the CDR3. Germline V gives CDR1 MNHEY, CDR2 SMNVEV (reference sequence). The DNA for the CDR3 is TGTGCCAGCAGTTTACAAAACAGGATATACGAGCAGTACTTC. Its protein is CASSLQNRIYEQYF.

The rearrangement uses TRBV30 and TRBJ1-1; D is uncertain. Trimming pared 3 bases from V and 1 base from J, leaving 9 bases between. This CDR3 is built from 13 residues. Germline CDR1 and CDR2: GTSNPN and SVGIG (reference sequence). The DNA for the CDR3 is TGTGCCTGGAGCTCCTCAAAGAACACTGAAGCTTTCTTT. Translating it yields CAWSSSKNTEAFF.

This clone was seen once. The gene calls are TRBV5-1 and TRBJ2-5; no clear D gene. The V end lost 1 base, the J end lost 2 bases, and 3 bases lay between the germline ends. Germline V CDR1 and CDR2: SGHRS, YFSETQ. The CDR3 sequence is 12 residues long. CDR3 in DNA: TGCGCCAGCAGCTTGCGACAAGAGACCCAGTACTTC. Translated, it gives CASSLRQETQYF.

In nucleotides, the CDR3 is TGTGCCAGCAGCTTAGAACAGAACACTGAAGCTTTCTTT. Its protein product is CASSLEQNTEAFF. The rearrangement joins TRBV11-3 to TRBJ1-1; D is unclear. V was pared by 0 bases and J by 1 base, with 3 bases between. The CDR3 totals 13 residues. In germline, CDR1 is SGHNT, CDR2 YENEEA.

The chain is built from TRBV27 and TRBJ1-5; D might be TRBD1 (5 bases). The CDR3 runs 14 residues. Germline lookup yields CDR1 MNHEY and CDR2 SMNVEV (reference sequence). The V gene lost 6 bases and the J gene lost 0 bases, with 9 bases spanning the gap. CDR3 nucleotides: TGTGCCAGCAGATCAGGGTATAGCAATCAGCCCCAGCATTTT. Its translation is CASRSGYSNQPQHF.

This clone turned up a few times. This chain joins TRBV11-3 and TRBJ2-2, with TRBD1 identical over 12 bases. The CDR3 runs 16 residues. The junction had 4 bases not matched to a gene; V was cut back by 5 bases and J by 3 bases. In germline, CDR1 is SGHNT, CDR2 YENEEA. CDR3 protein: CASSPGQGAYTGELFF. CDR3 in DNA: TGTGCCAGCAGCCCGGGACAGGGGGCGTACACCGGGGAGCTGTTTTTT.

The CDR3 DNA reads TGCGCCAGCAGCTTGATGGGGGTCCAAGAGACCCAGTACTTC. Amino acid sequence: CASSLMGVQETQYF. The rearrangement links TRBV5-1 to TRBJ2-5; D tentatively fits TRBD1 or TRBD2 (5 bases each). V lost 1 base, J lost 1 base, and 8 bases lay in between. Germline loops: CDR1 SGHRS, CDR2 YFSETQ. The CDR3 contains 14 residues.

This clone came up once. The chain is built from TRBV28 and TRBJ1-6, with unresolved D. V lost 3 bases to trimming and J lost 10 bases, with 16 bases between them. The CDR3 has 15 residues. Germline loops: CDR1 MDHEN, CDR2 SYDVKM. CDR3 amino acids: CASSFRLGEGSPLHF. CDR3 nucleotide sequence: TGTGCCAGCAGTTTCCGACTCGGGGAAGGGTCACCCCTCCACTTT. Using reference TRBV28 and TRBJ1-6 for the parts outside the CDR3, the full variable domain is DVKVTQSSRYLVKRTGEKVFLECVQDMDHENMFWYRQDPGLGLRLIYFSYDVKMKEKGDIPEGYSVSREKKERFSLILESASTNQTSMYLCASSFRLGEGSPLHFGNGTRLTVT.

The chain links TRBV6-1 to TRBJ1-1; D is unclear. The V gene's germline CDR1 is MNHNS and CDR2 SASEGT. The CDR3 loop spans 13 amino acids. V lost 7 bases and J lost 2, with 11 bases in between. The CDR3 sequence: CASKAPFNTEAFF. In nucleotides, the CDR3 is TGTGCCAGCAAGGCTCCTTTTAACACTGAAGCTTTCTTT.

J is TRBJ2-5 and V is TRBV5-1; 7 bases align to TRBD1. Germline trimming cut 0 bases from V and 1 base from J; bases unmatched to any gene: 6. Per germline, CDR1 SGHRS and CDR2 YFSETQ. This CDR3 contains 16 residues. The CDR3 nucleotides are TGCGCCAGCAGCTTGGGATTAGGGACAGTCCAAGAGACCCAGTACTTC. Its protein is CASSLGLGTVQETQYF. Based on the CDR3 plus reference TRBV5-1 and TRBJ2-5, the full variable domain is KAGVTQTPRYLIKTRGQQVTLSCSPISGHRSVSWYQQTPGQGLQFLFEYFSETQRNKGNFPGRFSGRQFSNSRSEMNVSTLELGDSALYLCASSLGLGTVQETQYFGPGTRLLVL.

Only one count was recorded for this clone. The rearrangement links TRBV7-3 to TRBJ1-1; D not resolved. This CDR3 has 15 amino acids. Trimming took off 3 bases at V and 1 base at J, with 12 bases between the two ends. Germline V CDR1 and CDR2: SGHTA, FQGTGA. The CDR3 protein is CASSLTGGTNTEAFF. The CDR3 DNA follows: TGTGCCAGCAGCTTGACTGGAGGCACGAACACTGAAGCTTTCTTT.

The chain carries TRBV28 and TRBJ2-1; 10 nucleotides agree with TRBD1. This CDR3 is built from 17 residues. V trimming: 6 bases; J trimming: 1 base; junction bases outside the gene matches: 9. Germline assignment: CDR1 MDHEN and CDR2 SYDVKM. The CDR3 loop is CASSSSDRGFSYNEQFF. As DNA, the CDR3 is TGTGCCAGCAGCTCCTCGGACAGGGGGTTTTCCTACAATGAGCAGTTCTTC. Full variable domain (remainder filled in from reference TRBV28 and TRBJ2-1): DVKVTQSSRYLVKRTGEKVFLECVQDMDHENMFWYRQDPGLGLRLIYFSYDVKMKEKGDIPEGYSVSREKKERFSLILESASTNQTSMYLCASSSSDRGFSYNEQFFGPGTRLTVL.

The CDR3: CASSFQPQGVYTEAFF. CDR3 nucleotide sequence: TGTGCCAGCAGTTTCCAACCACAGGGGGTATACACTGAAGCTTTCTTT. The rearrangement joins TRBV6-5 to TRBJ1-1, with 8 bases that match TRBD1. Germline CDR1 MNHEY, CDR2 SVGAGI. The CDR3 sequence is 16 residues long. Trimming cost V 4 bases and J 3 bases; bases outside gene matches: 10.

This rearrangement joins TRBV7-9 to TRBJ1-4, with TRBD1 matching 7 bases. CDR1 is SEHNR and CDR2 is FQNEAQ in the germline V gene (reference sequence). The ends lost 4 bases at V and 4 bases at J; junction bases unmatched: 3. This CDR3 comprises 14 residues. This CDR3 is CASSSGQLNEKLFF. CDR3 nucleotide sequence: TGTGCCAGCAGCTCGGGACAGCTTAATGAAAAACTGTTTTTT.

The rearrangement uses TRBV6-1 and TRBJ1-1; TRBD1 matches at 9 bases. J gave up 1 base and V 5 bases, and 2 bases lay outside the gene matches. CDR3 size: 14 residues. The germline CDR1 and CDR2 sequences are MNHNS and SASEGT. CDR3 coding DNA: TGTGCCAGCAGTTGGACAGGGGCGAACACTGAAGCTTTCTTT. Its translation: CASSWTGANTEAFF.

The V and J genes are TRBV7-8 and TRBJ2-1, with 11 bases fitting TRBD2. Germline V CDR1 and CDR2: SGHVS, FQNEAQ. The V segment lost 4 bases and the J segment 2 bases; nucleotides outside the gene matches: 7. The CDR3 spans 17 residues. CDR3 nucleotides: TGTGCCAGCAGCTCCATCCCGGGACTAGCGGCCTACAATGAGCAGTTCTTC. Translation gives CASSSIPGLAAYNEQFF.

V is TRBV4-1 and J is TRBJ1-2; tentatively, D is TRBD1 (5 bases). Germline V lookup: CDR1 MGHRA, CDR2 YSYEKL. The germline V and J ends were trimmed by 1 base and 4 bases, with 10 bases remaining between them. The CDR3 runs 14 residues. The CDR3 region is CASSQGKGPYGYTF. The CDR3 DNA reads TGCGCCAGCAGCCAAGGCAAGGGGCCCTATGGCTACACCTTC.

The chain links TRBV27 to TRBJ2-6; D is possibly TRBD2 (6 bases). Germline CDR1 and CDR2: MNHEY and SMNVEV (reference sequence). The CDR3 extends over 19 amino acids. V was cut by 5 bases and J by 0 bases, with 20 bases left in between. CDR3 in amino acids: CASSGGQGDLRSGANVLTF. The CDR3, as DNA: TGTGCCAGCAGTGGGGGTCAAGGGGACTTGCGCTCTGGGGCCAACGTCCTGACTTTC.

This chain connects TRBV2 to TRBJ1-3, with a possible D match to TRBD1 (5 bases). The CDR3 covers 16 residues. The germline gives CDR1 SNHLY, CDR2 FYNNEI. With 0 bases removed from V and 0 bases from J, the gap between germline ends came to 9 bases. The CDR3 DNA follows: TGTGCCAGCAGTGAAGCGGCAGGGCCCTCTGGAAACACCATATATTTT. It translates to CASSEAAGPSGNTIYF.

This clone occurred a few times. The chain uses TRBV7-9 and TRBJ1-2; D unresolved. CDR3 size: 14 residues. Germline V gene sequence: CDR1 SEHNR, CDR2 FQNEAQ (reference sequence). The germline V and J ends were trimmed by 1 base and 6 bases, with 12 bases remaining between them. In DNA, the CDR3 is TGTGCCAGCAGCTTAGTCCTTACCACAAATGGCTACACCTTC. Protein sequence: CASSLVLTTNGYTF.

This clone was counted once. CDR3 in amino acids: CASSKGEAYNEQFF. CDR3 nucleotides: TGTGCCAGCTCTAAGGGGGAGGCCTACAATGAGCAGTTCTTC. The rearrangement links TRBV7-3 to TRBJ2-1, with D perhaps assigned TRBD1 or TRBD2 (6 bases each). The CDR3 loop spans 14 amino acids. CDR1 and CDR2 (germline): SGHTA, FQGTGA. The V and J ends lost 8 bases and 2 bases respectively, with 13 bases between them.

This clone was counted between two and nine times. This chain uses TRBV27 with TRBJ2-7; D is perhaps TRBD1 (8 bases). V lost 6 bases and J lost 7, with 16 bases in between. The CDR3 runs 13 residues. Germline assignment: CDR1 MNHEY and CDR2 SMNVEV (reference sequence). This CDR3 is CASRFGQGGEQYF. In nucleotides, the CDR3 is TGTGCCAGCAGATTCGGACAGGGAGGGGAGCAGTACTTC.

The V and J genes are TRBV30 and TRBJ1-1, with 7 bases fitting TRBD1. J lost 1 base, V lost 3 bases, and 2 bases had no gene match. The CDR3 totals 13 residues. The germline V gene has CDR1 GTSNPN and CDR2 SVGIG (reference sequence). CDR3 residues: CAWRTGSNTEAFF. The CDR3 DNA reads as TGTGCCTGGAGGACAGGGTCGAACACTGAAGCTTTCTTT. Supplemented by reference TRBV30 and TRBJ1-1, the full variable domain reads SQTIHQWPATLVQPVGSPLSLECTVEGTSNPNLYWYRQAAGRGLQLLFYSVGIGQISSEVPQNLSASRPQDRQFILSSKKLLLSDSGFYLCAWRTGSNTEAFFGQGTRLTVV.

The chain employs TRBV5-5 and TRBJ2-3; D may be TRBD2 (6 bases). CDR1 SGHKS and CDR2 YYEKEE come from the germline V gene (reference sequence). V was trimmed by 3 bases and J by 0 bases, leaving 14 bases between them. CDR3 length: 16 residues. CDR3 region: CASSSPRTTSTDTQYF. The CDR3 DNA is TGTGCCAGCAGCTCCCCTCGGACTACTAGCACAGATACGCAGTATTTT.